These 18 T cell receptor beta chains came from one sample sequenced in a study of cytotoxic CD8 clonotypes in ibrutinib-treated CLL. Profiling relied on immunoSEQ multiplex PCR, and the TCRdb table lists in-frame clones only, not all of them. The sample holds approximately 24,000 clones, around 69% seen once. This sample comprised PBMCs, obtained at disease progression, from a patient treated with ibrutinib. These receptor sequences come from a human donor with chronic lymphocytic leukemia.

The chain uses TRBV4-1 and TRBJ1-1; 7 positions agree with TRBD1. The CDR3 runs to 17 residues. Germline values: CDR1 MGHRA, CDR2 YSYEKL. Losses at the gene ends were 4 bases for V and 1 base for J; bases not matched to a gene: 12. CDR3: CASSPLVRGRKNTEAFF. In DNA form, the CDR3 reads TGCGCCAGCAGCCCTCTGGTGAGGGGGCGGAAGAACACTGAAGCTTTCTTT.

The V gene is TRBV2, the J gene TRBJ1-2, with 9 bases that match TRBD1. From germline, CDR1 is SNHLY and CDR2 FYNNEI. Losses at the gene ends were 4 bases for V and 13 bases for J; bases not matched to a gene: 7. This CDR3 has 12 residues. The CDR3 DNA is TGTGCCAGCAGTGTGACAGGGGGAGGTGGCACCTTC. Protein sequence: CASSVTGGGGTF.

The genes are TRBV19 and TRBJ2-1, with 11 bases identical to TRBD1. Looked up from germline, CDR1 is LNHDA and CDR2 is SQIVND (reference sequence). The CDR3 has 17 amino acids. The junction had 16 bases not matched to a gene; V was cut back by 7 bases and J by 8 bases. The CDR3: CASKTDRYGTGGHEQFF. In DNA form, the CDR3 reads TGTGCCAGTAAAACCGACCGGTACGGGACAGGGGGTCATGAGCAGTTCTTC.

This clone was recorded a few times. This chain uses TRBV29-1 with TRBJ1-1; maybe TRBD1 (6 bases). This CDR3 region has 13 residues. Germline CDR1 is SQVTM and CDR2 is ANQGSEA. V was trimmed by 7 bases and J by 1 base, leaving 13 bases between them. The DNA for the CDR3 is TGCAGCGCGCAGGGGTTTACGAACACTGAAGCTTTCTTT. Encoded protein: CSAQGFTNTEAFF.

CDR3 amino acids: CASSQRQGAYEQYF. In DNA form, the CDR3 reads TGTGCCAGCTCACAACGACAGGGTGCCTACGAGCAGTACTTC. The rearrangement links TRBV18 to TRBJ2-7, with 7 bases matching TRBD1. Germline values: CDR1 KGHSH, CDR2 LQKENI. Unmatched junction bases numbered 5, after V lost 4 bases and J lost 2 bases. The CDR3 loop spans 14 amino acids.

This rearrangement joins TRBV5-1 to TRBJ2-7, with D maybe TRBD2 (6 bases). V lost 4 bases and J 5 bases, leaving 19 bases between the germline ends. The CDR3 length is 15 residues. The germline V gene has CDR1 SGHRS and CDR2 YFSETQ. DNA of the CDR3: TGCGCCAGCAGCGACCCCAGGAGGGGTGGTCACGAGCAGTACTTC. Its protein is CASSDPRRGGHEQYF.

The chain is built from TRBV5-1 and TRBJ1-6; 7 bases map to TRBD1. Germline CDR1 and CDR2: SGHRS and YFSETQ. V was clipped by 3 bases and J by 9 bases; unmatched bases: 9. This CDR3 has 15 residues. The CDR3, as DNA: TGCGCCAGCAGCTATACCGGGACAGTAATTTCACCCCTCCACTTT. It yields the protein CASSYTGTVISPLHF.

The chain uses TRBV4-1 and TRBJ2-1, with 8 bases identical to TRBD2. Trimming cost V 0 bases and J 4 bases; bases outside gene matches: 5. This CDR3 is built from 16 residues. Germline-derived CDR1 and CDR2 are MGHRA and YSYEKL. Here the CDR3 reads CASSQDPTSGYNEQFF. CDR3 DNA: TGCGCCAGCAGCCAAGATCCCACTAGCGGATACAATGAGCAGTTCTTC.

There are a few counts of this clone. The gene calls are TRBV5-6 and TRBJ1-6; D unclear. The CDR3 has 12 residues. Deletions cut 4 bases from V and 7 bases from J, with 6 bases between. Looked up from germline, CDR1 is SGHDT and CDR2 is YYEEEE. CDR3 protein: CASSPLNSPLHF. CDR3 nucleotide sequence: TGTGCCAGCAGCCCTCTGAATTCACCCCTCCACTTT.

CDR3 sequence: CAWSRGLGTDTQYF. The CDR3 DNA reads TGTGCCTGGAGTCGGGGGCTGGGCACAGATACGCAGTATTTT. The V gene is TRBV30, the J gene TRBJ2-3; TRBD1 or TRBD2 may be the D gene (6 bases each). Germline loops: CDR1 GTSNPN, CDR2 SVGIG (reference sequence). The CDR3 spans 14 residues. V was cut by 2 bases and J by 1 base, with 10 bases left in between.

The rearrangement links TRBV9 to TRBJ1-3; D gene unclear. Germline CDR1 and CDR2: SGDLS and YYNGEE. With 1 base removed from V and 3 bases from J, the gap between germline ends came to 11 bases. The CDR3 runs 15 residues. The CDR3 DNA reads TGTGCCAGCAGCGTACGACCGGGGTTTGGAAACACCATATATTTT. Residues: CASSVRPGFGNTIYF.

V and J are TRBV5-6 and TRBJ2-7, with a tentative D call TRBD2 (5 bases). The CDR3 runs to 15 residues. Trimming shortened V by 3 bases and J by 3 bases, and 16 bases separated the two germline ends. Germline values: CDR1 SGHDT, CDR2 YYEEEE. The CDR3 DNA reads TGTGCCAGCAGCTCCGGACGAGGAGGATACTACGAGCAGTACTTC. Translation: CASSSGRGGYYEQYF.

The genes are TRBV29-1 and TRBJ2-1; 10 bases agree with TRBD2. The CDR3 is 13 residues long. V trimming: 4 bases; J trimming: 9 bases; junction bases outside the gene matches: 6. Germline V lookup: CDR1 SQVTM, CDR2 ANQGSEA. CDR3 in DNA: TGCAGCGTTGGTGCTAGCGGGGGAAGTGAGCAGTTCTTC. It encodes CSVGASGGSEQFF.

The chain carries TRBV6-5 and TRBJ1-1, with no clear D. The CDR3 extends over 14 amino acids. V gave up 5 bases and J gave up 11 bases, with 21 bases separating them. Germline CDR1 MNHEY, CDR2 SVGAGI. CDR3 coding DNA: TGTGCCAGCAGTCCCGAGGCGCAGCACCCTCGGGCTTTCTTT. Translating it yields CASSPEAQHPRAFF.

The V call is TRBV4-1, the J call TRBJ1-4; a weak D match, TRBD1 (5 bases). The CDR3 contains 16 residues. Deletions cut 0 bases from V and 7 bases from J, with 15 bases between. Germline CDR1 reads MGHRA; CDR2 reads YSYEKL. DNA of the CDR3: TGCGCCAGCAGCCAAGATATAATAGGGGCGCGTGAAAAACTGTTTTTT. It specifies CASSQDIIGAREKLFF.

This clone was detected only a few times. The gene calls are TRBV6-5 and TRBJ1-5, with D unclear. This CDR3 has 14 amino acids. Germline V gives CDR1 MNHEY, CDR2 SVGAGI. Trimming removed 2 bases at V and 7 bases at J, with 12 bases between. The CDR3 here is CASSYVPEGQPQHF. In nucleotides, the CDR3 is TGTGCCAGCAGTTACGTACCCGAGGGACAGCCCCAGCATTTT.

To note about this clone: A junction boundary mismatches the germline segment, possibly from a read error. The chain is built from TRBV27 and TRBJ1-6, with no clear D. This CDR3 is built from 13 residues. Germline V gene lookup returns CDR1 MNHEY and CDR2 SMNVEV (reference sequence). The DNA for the CDR3 is TGTGCCAGCAGTCCGCCCGGGATTAATCCGCTTACCTTT. Translated, it gives CASSPPGINPLTF.

In this sample, this clone turned up once. The chain has TRBV10-2 and TRBJ1-6; TRBD1 aligns across 11 bases. The CDR3 sequence is 15 residues long. V trimming: 7 bases; J trimming: 11 bases; junction bases outside the gene matches: 10. Germline CDR1 reads WSHSY; CDR2 reads SAAADI. DNA of the CDR3: TGCGCCAGCACGCCGCGGACAGGGGGCATGGCACCCCTCCACTTT. Protein sequence: CASTPRTGGMAPLHF.